The 13 T cell receptor beta chains reported below all come from one sample, sequenced in a study of brain T cells in children with intractable seizures. Data came from immunoSEQ multiplex PCR; TCRdb stores just in-frame clones and leaves some out. The sample comprises some 62,000 clones, around 95% of which are singletons, and 0.35% to 0.4% rests with the top ten. The specimen was peripheral blood, collected at surgery. The receptors stem from a boy less than two years old with focal cortical dysplasia and intractable seizures.

The chain couples TRBV5-1 to TRBJ1-6, with D unclear. The CDR3 spans 14 residues. Germline lookup yields CDR1 SGHRS and CDR2 YFSETQ. Trimming took 0 bases from V and 7 from J, leaving 8 bases between them. Here the CDR3 DNA reads TGCGCCAGCAGCTTGGTTGCAGAGAATTCACCCCTCCACTTT. Protein: CASSLVAENSPLHF.

The V gene is TRBV19, the J gene TRBJ1-2; 9 nucleotides line up with TRBD1. J gave up 3 bases and V 5 bases, and 1 base lay outside the gene matches. Germline V gene lookup returns CDR1 LNHDA and CDR2 SQIVND (reference sequence). The CDR3 is 13 residues long. CDR3 DNA: TGTGCCAGTAGTGGACAGGGGTACTATGGCTACACCTTC. Encoded protein: CASSGQGYYGYTF.

The J gene is TRBJ2-7, the V gene TRBV4-3, with TRBD2 identical over 9 bases. Trimming cost V 0 bases and J 7 bases; bases outside gene matches: 16. Per germline, CDR1 LGHNA and CDR2 YSLEER. The CDR3 is made up of 18 amino acids. This chain's CDR3 is CASSQDGLGVAGDLEQYF. The CDR3 DNA sequence: TGCGCCAGCAGCCAAGATGGACTCGGAGTAGCGGGGGACTTGGAGCAGTACTTC.

J is TRBJ1-2 and V is TRBV7-2; TRBD1 might be the D (6 bases). V was cut by 3 bases and J by 0 bases, with 8 bases left in between. There are 14 residues in the CDR3. Looked up from germline, CDR1 is SGHTA and CDR2 is FQGNSA. The CDR3 sequence is CASSFQGTNYGYTF. The DNA for the CDR3 is TGTGCCAGCAGCTTTCAGGGGACTAACTATGGCTACACCTTC.

DNA of the CDR3: TGCGCCAGCAGCCCCGGGGGGAAGACAAGCCTAAGCAATCAGCCCCAGCATTTT. Translated, it gives CASSPGGKTSLSNQPQHF. V gene TRBV5-1 combines with J gene TRBJ1-5; perhaps TRBD1 as D (5 bases). V gave up 4 bases and J gave up 1 base, with 21 bases separating them. The CDR3 consists of 18 residues. Germline CDR1 SGHRS, CDR2 YFSETQ.

This clone was seen just once. This sequence joins TRBV10-3 and TRBJ1-5, with D perhaps matching TRBD1 (6 bases). The V gene lost 3 bases and the J gene lost 7 bases, with 22 bases spanning the gap. The CDR3 covers 17 residues. Germline CDR1 is ENHRY and CDR2 is SYGVKD. The CDR3 is CAISDPEGGQGAQPQHF. For the CDR3, the DNA is TGTGCCATCAGTGACCCAGAGGGGGGGCAAGGGGCCCAGCCCCAGCATTTT.

The chain has TRBV7-9 and TRBJ1-6; TRBD1 might be the D (5 bases). Per germline, CDR1 SEHNR and CDR2 FQNEAQ (reference sequence). The germline V and J ends were trimmed by 5 bases and 9 bases, with 20 bases remaining between them. CDR3 length: 16 residues. CDR3 amino acids: CASSKGLGLGGSPLHF. Written as DNA, the CDR3 is TGTGCCAGCAGCAAGGGGCTGGGATTGGGCGGTTCACCCCTCCACTTT.

The chain is built from TRBV2 and TRBJ2-7; D might be TRBD1 (6 bases). The CDR3 is 13 residues long. The germline V and J ends were trimmed by 5 bases and 2 bases, with 10 bases remaining between them. Germline CDR1 reads SNHLY; CDR2 reads FYNNEI. CDR3 in amino acids: CASSTRQAYEQYF. The CDR3 bases are TGTGCCAGCAGTACCCGACAGGCCTACGAGCAGTACTTC.

The V and J genes are TRBV10-2 and TRBJ1-2; the D gene is possibly TRBD1 (5 bases). Trimming removed 0 bases at V and 5 bases at J, with 13 bases between. The CDR3 has 15 residues. CDR1 is WSHSY, CDR2 SAAADI, per germline. In DNA, the CDR3 is TGCGCCAGCAGTGAGTCGCGGGGGAGCTTGTATGGCTACACCTTC. Encoded protein: CASSESRGSLYGYTF.

The chain recombines TRBV10-3 with TRBJ2-7; a possible D gene is TRBD2 (9 bases). Trimming removed 6 bases from V and 6 bases from J, with 27 bases in between. CDR1 and CDR2 (germline): ENHRY, SYGVKD. The CDR3 extends over 17 amino acids. The CDR3 loop is CAISATGGLAGGGEQYF. The CDR3, as DNA: TGTGCCATCAGCGCCACAGGGGGTCTCGCGGGAGGGGGCGAGCAGTACTTC.

The chain combines TRBV5-4 with TRBJ1-2, with D maybe TRBD1 (6 bases). Germline CDR1 is SGHNT and CDR2 is YYREEE (reference sequence). The CDR3 sequence is 14 residues long. V lost 2 bases and J 2 bases, leaving 10 bases between the germline ends. The CDR3 bases are TGTGCCAGCAGCTTCCAGGGGAGCAACTATGGCTACACCTTC. As protein: CASSFQGSNYGYTF.

The chain couples TRBV19 to TRBJ1-2; tentative D call: TRBD1 (5 bases). Trimming shortened V by 4 bases and J by 8 bases, and 11 bases separated the two germline ends. The CDR3 has 12 amino acids. CDR1 and CDR2 (germline): LNHDA, SQIVND (reference sequence). The CDR3 region has the DNA TGTGCCAGTAGTAATGGGGCAAGAGGCTACACCTTC. Translation gives CASSNGARGYTF.

The chain is built from TRBV5-1 and TRBJ1-2; D is undetermined. V was cut by 6 bases and J by 7 bases, with 25 bases left in between. Germline V CDR1 and CDR2: SGHRS, YFSETQ. The length of the CDR3 is 16 residues. DNA for the CDR3: TGCGCCAGCACCGTGAATGCCGGCGCACCTTCATTTGGCTACACCTTC. Its protein product is CASTVNAGAPSFGYTF.